These 13 T cell receptor beta chains were all obtained from the same sample, sequenced in a study of blood T cell repertoires in COVID-19. Sequencing was performed with immunoSEQ multiplex PCR; in TCRdb, only in-frame clones are kept and a portion is missing. Of some 350,000 clones in the sample, 87% were seen once. Sample: peripheral blood. These receptors were taken from a woman between 50 and 59 years old with COVID-19, enrolled during active disease.

CDR3 loop: CATSILTGELFF. The CDR3, as DNA: TGTGCCACCAGCATACTAACCGGGGAGCTGTTTTTT. This chain links TRBV15 with TRBJ2-2; D gene ambiguous. V was shortened by 4 bases and J by 5 bases, with 5 bases between the two germline ends. Germline assignment: CDR1 LNHNV and CDR2 YYDKDF (reference sequence). The CDR3 totals 12 residues.

The V call is TRBV6-5, the J call TRBJ2-7, with TRBD2 matching 13 bases. Germline V lookup: CDR1 MNHEY, CDR2 SVGAGI. This CDR3 comprises 16 residues. The junction had 3 bases not matched to a gene; V was cut back by 1 base and J by 3 bases. CDR3 amino acids: CASSYWTSGSIYEQYF. CDR3 nucleotides: TGTGCCAGCAGTTACTGGACTAGCGGGAGTATCTACGAGCAGTACTTC.

This chain links TRBV3-1 (or the pseudogene TRBV3-2) with TRBJ2-3; perhaps TRBD2 as D (5 bases). The CDR3 is 19 residues long. V was pared by 1 base and J by 8 bases, with 28 bases between. The germline V gene has CDR1 LGHDT and CDR2 YNNKEL (reference sequence). Here the CDR3 reads CASSQAFGSSGPEEGTQYF. The CDR3 DNA sequence: TGTGCCAGCAGCCAAGCTTTTGGCTCCAGCGGCCCGGAAGAAGGTACGCAGTATTTT.

A few counts support this clone. The chain combines TRBV7-9 with TRBJ1-6, with D possibly TRBD1 on 6 matching bases. In germline, CDR1 is SEHNR, CDR2 FQNEAQ (reference sequence). The CDR3 is made up of 14 amino acids. Deletions cut 5 bases from V and 8 bases from J, with 13 bases between. CDR3 sequence (DNA): TGTGCCAGCAGCCGAAAAAACAGGGATTCACCCCTCCACTTT. This codes for CASSRKNRDSPLHF.

This clone has only one observation. J is TRBJ2-2 and V is TRBV7-9, with D perhaps TRBD2 (6 bases). V gave up 8 bases and J gave up 4 bases, with 20 bases separating them. The CDR3 spans 16 residues. The V gene's germline CDR1 is SEHNR and CDR2 FQNEAQ (reference sequence). This chain's CDR3 is CASHHPGVVSTGELFF. CDR3 coding DNA: TGTGCCAGCCACCACCCGGGGGTAGTGAGCACCGGGGAGCTGTTTTTT.

This clone was counted a single time. The gene calls are TRBV3-1 (or the pseudogene TRBV3-2) and TRBJ1-4, with 10 bases matching TRBD1. The CDR3 extends over 18 amino acids. V lost 3 bases and J lost 4; bases outside the gene matches: 11. CDR1 LGHDT and CDR2 YNNKEL come from the germline V gene (reference sequence). CDR3 coding DNA: TGTGCCAGCAGCCACTCTTGGGACAGGGGCTTTAATAATGAAAAACTGTTTTTT. Translation: CASSHSWDRGFNNEKLFF.

The chain is built from TRBV5-1 and TRBJ1-5, with D hard to call. Per germline, CDR1 SGHRS and CDR2 YFSETQ. The V gene lost 1 base and the J gene lost 6 bases, with 17 bases spanning the gap. The CDR3 is 16 amino acids. CDR3 loop: CASSLRGLDLGQPQHF. CDR3 nucleotide sequence: TGCGCCAGCAGCTTGCGGGGTCTCGACCTCGGTCAGCCCCAGCATTTT.

The gene calls are TRBV5-1 and TRBJ2-7, with 10 bases aligning to TRBD2. The CDR3 sequence is 16 residues long. CDR1 is SGHRS and CDR2 is YFSETQ in the germline V gene. After removal of 4 bases from V and 3 bases from J, the junction contained 10 bases not matched to a gene. In DNA, the CDR3 is TGCGCCAGCAGCGTCTCTGCGGGACTAGCGATCTACGAGCAGTACTTC. Amino acid sequence: CASSVSAGLAIYEQYF.

This chain links TRBV9 with TRBJ2-3; 12 bases are shared with TRBD2. Trimming at V came to 3 bases and at J to 3 bases, leaving 5 bases not matched to a gene. Germline loops: CDR1 SGDLS, CDR2 YYNGEE. This CDR3 contains 16 residues. CDR3 DNA sequence: TGTGCCAGCAGCGAGCCTAGCGGGAGGGGGACAGATACGCAGTATTTT. This sequence encodes CASSEPSGRGTDTQYF.

The J gene is TRBJ1-1, the V gene TRBV18; D unclear. Germline CDR1 is KGHSH and CDR2 is LQKENI. The CDR3 has 15 residues. The V and J ends lost 0 bases and 1 base respectively, with 9 bases between them. The CDR3 protein is CASSPPPPGNTEAFF. The CDR3 DNA sequence: TGTGCCAGCTCACCACCCCCCCCAGGGAACACTGAAGCTTTCTTT.

V is TRBV28 and J is TRBJ1-2; TRBD1 is a possible D gene (6 bases). The CDR3 runs 13 residues. Germline values: CDR1 MDHEN, CDR2 SYDVKM. V lost 9 bases, J lost 2 bases, and 13 bases lay in between. CDR3 nucleotide sequence: TGTGCCAGTTTTGAACAGGGAAACTATGGCTACACCTTC. It is translated as CASFEQGNYGYTF.

V and J are TRBV5-5 and TRBJ1-4; TRBD1 matches 7 bases. CDR1 is SGHKS and CDR2 is YYEKEE in the germline V gene (reference sequence). The CDR3 is 15 residues long. V gave up 4 bases and J gave up 5 bases; unmatched junction bases: 8. As DNA, the CDR3 is TGTGCCAGCAGCCCTAGACAGGGATTGAATGAAAAACTGTTTTTT. Translated, it gives CASSPRQGLNEKLFF.

This clone came up once. The chain employs TRBV30 and TRBJ1-3, with a weak D call TRBD1 (6 bases). From germline, CDR1 is GTSNPN and CDR2 SVGIG (reference sequence). Trimming removed 3 bases from V and 0 bases from J, with 15 bases in between. The CDR3 has 16 residues. The CDR3 loop reads CAWRIAGVFSGNTIYF. The CDR3 region has the DNA TGTGCCTGGAGAATCGCAGGGGTATTCTCTGGAAACACCATATATTTT.